Listed here are 31 T cell receptor beta chains from one sample, sequenced in a study of chemoradiotherapy in HPV16-positive cancers. Sequencing used immunoSEQ multiplex PCR; TCRdb keeps in-frame clones, though not all of them. The table includes roughly 320 clones, around 83% detected once. The material sequenced was tumor tissue, taken from a patient who underwent chemoradiotherapy. The receptors come from a human donor with HPV-associated anogenital cancer.

The CDR3 loop reads CASSVTLTLDEQFF. The DNA for the CDR3 is TGTGCCAGCAGCGTCACATTGACCCTTGATGAGCAGTTCTTC. The V and J genes are TRBV9 and TRBJ2-1; D gene ambiguous. The CDR3 length is 14 residues. Trimming took 2 bases from V and 8 from J, leaving 14 bases between them. CDR1 and CDR2 (germline): SGDLS, YYNGEE.

J is TRBJ1-1 and V is TRBV6-1; 7 bases agree with TRBD1. Germline V gene lookup returns CDR1 MNHNS and CDR2 SASEGT. Losses at the gene ends were 5 bases for V and 1 base for J; bases not matched to a gene: 4. The CDR3 covers 14 residues. CDR3 sequence: CASSHGQENTEAFF. In nucleotides, the CDR3 is TGTGCCAGCAGTCACGGACAGGAGAACACTGAAGCTTTCTTT.

The chain combines TRBV11-3 with TRBJ2-5, with 8 bases fitting TRBD1. Unmatched junction bases numbered 7, after V lost 4 bases and J lost 6 bases. This CDR3 spans 14 amino acids. The germline V gene has CDR1 SGHNT and CDR2 YENEEA. The CDR3 coding sequence is TGTGCCAGCAGCTCCGGACAGGGTGTTAAGACCCAGTACTTC. Encoded protein: CASSSGQGVKTQYF.

This chain connects TRBV6-1 to TRBJ2-3; D is undetermined. The V end lost 4 bases, the J end lost 2 bases, and 13 bases lay between the germline ends. CDR3 size: 15 residues. Germline V lookup: CDR1 MNHNS, CDR2 SASEGT. For the CDR3, the DNA is TGTGCCAGCAGTGCAAATGGACGGAACACAGATACGCAGTATTTT. This translates into CASSANGRNTDTQYF.

In this sample, this clone turned up a few times. The J gene is TRBJ1-1, the V gene TRBV11-2; 8 positions match TRBD1. The V gene end was trimmed by 4 bases and the J gene end by 5 bases; junction bases not matched to a gene: 6. The CDR3 covers 14 residues. Germline V gene lookup returns CDR1 SGHAT and CDR2 FQNNGV. The DNA for the CDR3 is TGTGCCAGCAGCTCAAACAGGGGGGGGACTGAAGCTTTCTTT. Residues: CASSSNRGGTEAFF. The whole variable domain, remainder taken from reference TRBV11-2 and TRBJ1-1, is EAGVAQSPRYKIIEKRQSVAFWCNPISGHATLYWYQQILGQGPKLLIQFQNNGVVDDSQLPKDRFSAERLKGVDSTLKIQPAKLEDSAVYLCASSSNRGGTEAFFGQGTRLTVV.

In this sample, this clone turned up once. This chain connects TRBV11-3 to TRBJ1-1, with unresolved D. Germline values: CDR1 SGHNT, CDR2 YENEEA. The CDR3 is 14 residues long. Trimming pared 1 base from V and 3 bases from J, leaving 9 bases between. As DNA, the CDR3 is TGTGCCAGCAGCTTAGTTGCTGGGGACACTGAAGCTTTCTTT. Residues: CASSLVAGDTEAFF.

The gene calls are TRBV7-9 and TRBJ2-5; 12 bases align to TRBD2. There are 16 residues in the CDR3. With 3 bases clipped from V and 6 bases from J, the junction kept 8 bases outside the gene matches. The germline gives CDR1 SEHNR, CDR2 FQNEAQ (reference sequence). CDR3 sequence: CASSLSSGGATKTQYF. CDR3 DNA sequence: TGTGCCAGCAGCTTGTCTAGCGGGGGGGCTACGAAGACCCAGTACTTC. The full variable domain, rest sourced from reference TRBV7-9 and TRBJ2-5, is DTGVSQNPRHKITKRGQNVTFRCDPISEHNRLYWYRQTLGQGPEFLTYFQNEAQLEKSRLLSDRFSAERPKGSFSTLEIQRTEQGDSAMYLCASSLSSGGATKTQYFGPGTRLLVL.

The chain links TRBV5-1 to TRBJ1-3, with D maybe TRBD1 (5 bases). Deletions cut 0 bases from V and 0 bases from J, with 10 bases between. Germline loops: CDR1 SGHRS, CDR2 YFSETQ. CDR3 length: 16 residues. DNA of the CDR3: TGCGCCAGCAGCTTGGAGGTGGGGGGCTCTGGAAACACCATATATTTT. It yields the protein CASSLEVGGSGNTIYF.

V and J are TRBV19 and TRBJ2-7, with D possibly TRBD1 on 6 matching bases. CDR1 is LNHDA and CDR2 is SQIVND in the germline V gene (reference sequence). The CDR3 loop spans 13 amino acids. The V end was cut by 2 bases, the J end by 5 bases, with 10 bases between. CDR3 nucleotides: TGTGCCAGTAGTATAATACAGGGCGACGAGCAGTACTTC. Amino acids: CASSIIQGDEQYF. Complete variable domain (other parts from reference TRBV19 and TRBJ2-7): DGGITQSPKYLFRKEGQNVTLSCEQNLNHDAMYWYRQDPGQGLRLIYYSQIVNDFQKGDIAEGYSVSREKKESFPLTVTSAQKNPTAFYLCASSIIQGDEQYFGPGTRLTVT.

This rearrangement joins TRBV6-4 to TRBJ2-3, with 9 bases lining up with TRBD2. This CDR3 has 15 residues. Germline-derived CDR1 and CDR2 are MRHNA and SNTAGT. V was pared by 0 bases and J by 4 bases, with 2 bases of the junction left unmatched. In DNA form, the CDR3 reads TGTGCCAGCAGTGACTCGCGGGGGGGCCCAGATACGCAGTATTTT. Amino acid sequence: CASSDSRGGPDTQYF.

The V call is TRBV4-3, the J call TRBJ2-7, with D possibly matching TRBD2 (5 bases). TRBJ2-5 matches the DNA end more closely, so the J call is doubtful. The V gene's germline CDR1 is LGHNA and CDR2 YSLEER. CDR3 size: 15 residues. The CDR3 DNA sequence: TGCGCCAGCAGCCAAGATTATCGGGGCCAAGAGACCCAGTACTTC. Its protein is CASSQDYRGQETQYF.

CDR3 protein: CASSPTLGQNTEAFF. In DNA form, the CDR3 reads TGCGCCAGCAGCCCCACCTTAGGACAGAACACTGAAGCTTTCTTT. The J gene is TRBJ1-1, the V gene TRBV5-1; TRBD1 might be the D (5 bases). The CDR3 covers 15 residues. Germline-derived CDR1 and CDR2 are SGHRS and YFSETQ. V lost 4 bases and J lost 1, with 14 bases in between.

This chain connects TRBV4-2 to TRBJ2-2; D possibly matches TRBD1 or TRBD2 (6 bases each). The CDR3 sequence is 15 residues long. The V gene lost 6 bases and the J gene lost 6 bases, with 17 bases spanning the gap. The germline gives CDR1 LGHNA, CDR2 YNFKEQ. CDR3 sequence: CASSLGGPEAGELFF. The CDR3 DNA reads TGTGCCAGCAGTCTTGGGGGGCCCGAGGCCGGGGAGCTGTTTTTT.

This clone appeared a single time. This chain connects TRBV19 to TRBJ2-7; 9 bases align to TRBD1. CDR1 is LNHDA, CDR2 SQIVND, per germline (reference sequence). V was pared by 7 bases and J by 0 bases, with 7 bases of the junction left unmatched. The CDR3 loop spans 15 amino acids. CDR3 amino acids: CASKPGTGTSYEQYF. Here the CDR3 DNA reads TGTGCCAGTAAGCCCGGGACAGGGACCTCCTACGAGCAGTACTTC. Based on the CDR3 plus reference TRBV19 and TRBJ2-7, the full variable domain is DGGITQSPKYLFRKEGQNVTLSCEQNLNHDAMYWYRQDPGQGLRLIYYSQIVNDFQKGDIAEGYSVSREKKESFPLTVTSAQKNPTAFYLCASKPGTGTSYEQYFGPGTRLTVT.

The rearrangement uses TRBV21-1 and TRBJ1-1; the table assigns TRBD1, which was not confirmed against the DNA. TRBV21-1 is a documented pseudogene. The CDR3 sequence is 16 residues long. CDR3 amino acids: CASRSTLDTIRTEAFF. In DNA, the CDR3 is TGTGCCAGCAGAAGTACGTTAGACACAATTCGCACTGAAGCTTTCTTT.

This clone was found a few times. The gene calls are TRBV6-1 and TRBJ2-1, with D possibly being TRBD1 (6 bases). Germline values: CDR1 MNHNS, CDR2 SASEGT. The CDR3 extends over 14 amino acids. Trimming pared 6 bases from V and 8 bases from J, leaving 17 bases between. The CDR3 DNA reads TGTGCCAGCAGCCGGGACATAGGCTTGGATGAGCAGTTCTTC. Translated, it gives CASSRDIGLDEQFF.

The V and J genes are TRBV5-1 and TRBJ2-3; D is possibly TRBD2 (6 bases). Trimming shortened V by 2 bases and J by 7 bases, and 17 bases separated the two germline ends. The CDR3 extends over 15 amino acids. Germline V lookup: CDR1 SGHRS, CDR2 YFSETQ. CDR3 amino acids: CASSFSGDSPNTQYF. CDR3 nucleotides: TGCGCCAGCAGCTTTAGCGGTGACTCCCCTAATACGCAGTATTTT.

The chain combines TRBV14 with TRBJ2-7; D might be TRBD1 or TRBD2, each matching 5 bases. Trimming took 1 base from V and 8 from J, leaving 18 bases between them. CDR3 length: 15 amino acids. CDR1 and CDR2 (germline): SGHDN, FVKESK. DNA of the CDR3: TGTGCCAGCAGCCAAGTGTCTGGGACCCGAATTAAGCAGTACTTC. It codes for CASSQVSGTRIKQYF.

This chain uses TRBV4-3 with TRBJ2-1; the match to TRBD1 covers 11 bases. V was pared by 0 bases and J by 6 bases, with 4 bases of the junction left unmatched. This CDR3 has 16 residues. Germline CDR1 LGHNA, CDR2 YSLEER. In DNA, the CDR3 is TGCGCCAGCAGCCAAGAGGGGGGGACAGGGGGCAATGAGCAGTTCTTC. Translation: CASSQEGGTGGNEQFF.

The J gene is TRBJ2-5, the V gene TRBV5-4; 8 nucleotides align to TRBD2. Germline V lookup: CDR1 SGHNT, CDR2 YYREEE (reference sequence). V lost 4 bases to trimming and J lost 7 bases; unmatched junction nucleotides: 9. CDR3 length equals 14 residues. The CDR3 sequence: CASSEAGASRTQYF. The CDR3 nucleotides read TGTGCCAGCAGCGAAGCGGGGGCTTCGAGGACCCAGTACTTC.

The chain employs TRBV4-3 and TRBJ1-5; D unclear. Germline CDR1 and CDR2: LGHNA and YSLEER. This CDR3 is 14 amino acids long. Between the trimmed V and J ends, which lost 0 bases and 2 bases, there was a span of 5 bases. CDR3 in amino acids: CASSQEIRNQPQHF. The CDR3 DNA is TGCGCCAGCAGCCAAGAGATCCGCAATCAGCCCCAGCATTTT.

The rearrangement uses TRBV6-5 and TRBJ2-6, with D possibly matching TRBD1 (5 bases). V gave up 7 bases and J gave up 4 bases, with 14 bases separating them. This CDR3 is built from 15 residues. CDR1 MNHEY and CDR2 SVGAGI come from the germline V gene. Written as DNA, the CDR3 is TGTGCCAGCACCCCAGGGTCAGGAGGGGCCAACGTCCTGACTTTC. It specifies CASTPGSGGANVLTF.

J is TRBJ1-2 and V is TRBV6-1, with 7 bases identical to TRBD1. The CDR3 is made up of 14 amino acids. Germline V gene sequence: CDR1 MNHNS, CDR2 SASEGT. V trimming: 5 bases; J trimming: 2 bases; junction bases outside the gene matches: 5. CDR3 bases: TGTGCCAGCAGTCGACAGGGTCTAAACTATGGCTACACCTTC. Translating it yields CASSRQGLNYGYTF.

This chain joins TRBV7-2 and TRBJ2-2; 13 bases are shared with TRBD2. Germline CDR1 SGHTA, CDR2 FQGNSA. After removal of 4 bases from V and 6 bases from J, the junction contained 2 bases not matched to a gene. CDR3 length equals 15 residues. Here the CDR3 reads CASSYGLAGAGELFF. In DNA, the CDR3 is TGTGCCAGCAGCTACGGACTAGCGGGGGCCGGGGAGCTGTTTTTT.

V and J are TRBV11-3 and TRBJ2-3; D is undetermined. V was trimmed by 6 bases and J by 4 bases, leaving 8 bases between them. The CDR3 loop spans 12 amino acids. Germline CDR1 reads SGHNT; CDR2 reads YENEEA. The CDR3, as DNA: TGTGCCAGCAGTAGGGTTGCAGATACGCAGTATTTT. Translating gives CASSRVADTQYF.

This rearrangement joins TRBV7-2 to TRBJ1-2; no firm D call. Germline CDR1 and CDR2: SGHTA and FQGNSA. V was shortened by 5 bases and J by 0 bases, with 7 bases between the two germline ends. The CDR3 spans 13 residues. The CDR3: CASSIDANYGYTF. CDR3 coding DNA: TGTGCCAGCAGCATAGATGCTAACTATGGCTACACCTTC. The variable domain in full, with the rest retrieved from reference TRBV7-2 and TRBJ1-2, is GAGVSQSPSNKVTEKGKDVELRCDPISGHTALYWYRQSLGQGLEFLIYFQGNSAPDKSGLPSDRFSAERTGGSVSTLTIQRTQQEDSAVYLCASSIDANYGYTFGSGTRLTVV.

V gene TRBV5-1 combines with J gene TRBJ2-1, with 8 bases matching TRBD2. The germline gives CDR1 SGHRS, CDR2 YFSETQ. V dropped 0 bases and J dropped 7; count of bases not matched to a gene: 9. CDR3 length: 16 residues. CDR3 amino acids: CASSLEVAGGWNEQFF. The CDR3 DNA is TGCGCCAGCAGCTTGGAGGTTGCGGGGGGCTGGAATGAGCAGTTCTTC.

J is TRBJ2-2 and V is TRBV11-2, with D perhaps TRBD1 (5 bases). The CDR3 runs to 13 residues. V was clipped by 3 bases and J by 5 bases, with 7 bases between them. Germline CDR1 reads SGHAT; CDR2 reads FQNNGV. The CDR3 reads CASSFPGTGELFF. CDR3 sequence (DNA): TGTGCCAGCAGCTTCCCAGGGACCGGGGAGCTGTTTTTT.

This clone was detected only once. The gene calls are TRBV18 and TRBJ1-4; D might be TRBD1 (6 bases). The CDR3 loop spans 15 amino acids. Between the trimmed V and J ends, which lost 0 bases and 5 bases, there was a span of 10 bases. The germline gives CDR1 KGHSH, CDR2 LQKENI. The CDR3 DNA is TGTGCCAGCTCACCACCAGGACAGAGAAATGAAAAACTGTTTTTT. This encodes CASSPPGQRNEKLFF. The full variable domain, rest sourced from reference TRBV18 and TRBJ1-4, is NAGVMQNPRHLVRRRGQEARLRCSPMKGHSHVYWYRQLPEEGLKFMVYLQKENIIDESGMPKERFSAEFPKEGPSILRIQQVVRGDSAAYFCASSPPGQRNEKLFFGSGTQLSVL.

The count of this clone is one. The chain is built from TRBV19 and TRBJ2-2; D possibly corresponds to TRBD2 (7 bases). V shed 3 bases and J shed 3 bases, with 14 bases lying between them. CDR3 length equals 16 residues. The V gene's germline CDR1 is LNHDA and CDR2 SQIVND (reference sequence). The CDR3 bases are TGTGCCAGTAGTATGCGGGGGCCCTCGTACACCGGGGAGCTGTTTTTT. Its protein is CASSMRGPSYTGELFF.

The genes are TRBV28 and TRBJ1-2, with 11 nucleotides matching TRBD1. Germline V gene data show CDR1 as MDHEN and CDR2 as SYDVKM. This CDR3 region has 16 residues. V lost 6 bases, J lost 5 bases, and 11 bases stayed unmatched. In DNA form, the CDR3 reads TGTGCCAGCAGCCCCACCGGGACAGGGGGGAATTATGGCTACACCTTC. Translation: CASSPTGTGGNYGYTF.